This T cell receptor beta chain emerged from a study of neurological immune-mediated disorders. This clonotype was observed many times. Its antigen is not identified. TCRdb analysed the 5' RACE reads with MiXCR anew, one entry per CDR3 protein. This sample carries approximately 74,000 distinct CDR3 sequences, under 10% of them seen once, and the ten largest clones take 1.7%. Whole-study findings and limits: The greatest TCR clonal expansion occurred in HTLV-1-associated myelopathy and the least in multiple sclerosis, which fell below healthy controls.

The CDR3 totals 17 residues. CDR1 SGHVS and CDR2 FQNEAQ come from the germline V gene. With V trimmed by 1 base and J by 3 bases, 9 bases remained unmatched. This TCR was sampled from a man aged 45-60 years in good health. The chain combines TRBV7-8 with TRBJ2-5, with TRBD2 matching 9 bases. The sequencing sample was made of PBMCs. The CDR3 loop is CASSLDPRGGREETQYF. Written as DNA, the CDR3 is TGTGCCAGCAGCTTAGATCCTAGGGGCGGGAGGGAAGAGACCCAGTACTTC. Based on the CDR3 plus reference TRBV7-8 and TRBJ2-5, the full variable domain is GAGVSQSPRYKVAKRGQDVALRCDPISGHVSLFWYQQALGQGPEFLTYFQNEAQLDKSGLPSDRFFAERPEGSVSTLKIQRTQQEDSAVYLCASSLDPRGGREETQYFGPGTRLLVL.